These T cell receptor beta chains were read from a single sample in a study of cytomegalovirus exposure and HLA in healthy donors. Clones were sequenced by immunoSEQ multiplex PCR, and TCRdb holds only the in-frame ones, with some missing. The sample holds approximately 170,000 clones; 65% to 80% are singletons and the top ten take approximately 7%. The sample consisted of PBMCs. All receptors come from a woman aged 40 to 50 in good health and CMV-seropositive. Each CDR3 is given with its conserved first and last residue. Each record gives: CDR3 DNA, CDR3 protein, J gene, clone size, D gene, V gene. The D gene is left open where the match is weak. Not every row has a clone size; where given, it reads once, few, many or a size class.

DNA: TGTGCCAGTAGGTATCAGGAGAACACTGAAGCTTTCTTT
CDR3: CASRYQENTEAFF
J: TRBJ1-1
size: -
D: -
V: TRBV6-4

DNA: TGTGCCAGCAGCGTACAGGGATCCGGCTACACCTTC
CDR3: CASSVQGSGYTF
J: TRBJ1-2
size: -
D: -
V: TRBV9

DNA: TGTGCCAGCAGTTTGGCCTCCTACAATGAGCAGTTCTTC
CDR3: CASSLASYNEQFF
J: TRBJ2-1
size: once
D: -
V: TRBV7-2

DNA: TGTGCCAGCAGCTTGGACACCGCGGGGAATGAGCAGTTCTTC
CDR3: CASSLDTAGNEQFF
J: TRBJ2-1
size: -
D: -
V: TRBV7-6

DNA: TGTGCCAGCAGCATGGACAGGGGGCGTACGGGCACTGAAGCTTTCTTT
CDR3: CASSMDRGRTGTEAFF
J: TRBJ1-1
size: -
D: TRBD1
V: TRBV5-4

DNA: TGTGCCAGCAGTATAACGGAGAGGACTGAAGCTTTCTTT
CDR3: CASSITERTEAFF
J: TRBJ1-1
size: -
D: -
V: TRBV11-2

DNA: TGCGCCAGCAGCTTATTGCAGGGGGCGAGTGGGACAGATACGCAGTATTTT
CDR3: CASSLLQGASGTDTQYF
J: TRBJ2-3
size: -
D: TRBD1
V: TRBV5-1

DNA: TGTGCCAGCAGCTTCGTCAGCGGGGGCACAGATACGCAGTATTTT
CDR3: CASSFVSGGTDTQYF
J: TRBJ2-3
size: -
D: TRBD2
V: TRBV7-2

DNA: TGTGCCAGCAGTGAATTCTCCCCGACAGGTTACTTC
CDR3: CASSEFSPTGYF
J: TRBJ2-7
size: -
D: -
V: TRBV6-1

DNA: TGTGCCAGCGATGCCCGGACAGGGGGCGGACAACGCTATGGCTACACCTTC
CDR3: CASDARTGGGQRYGYTF
J: TRBJ1-2
size: -
D: TRBD1
V: TRBV19

DNA: TGTGCCAGCAGCGATGGACACTCCTATGGCTACACCTTC
CDR3: CASSDGHSYGYTF
J: TRBJ1-2
size: once
D: -
V: TRBV7-2

DNA: TGTGCCAGCAGCTTGGCCGGGACAGGGTTGGAGACCCAGTACTTC
CDR3: CASSLAGTGLETQYF
J: TRBJ2-5
size: few
D: TRBD1
V: TRBV7-7

DNA: TGTGCCAGTAGTATGGGGCAGCGCAATCAGCCCCAGCATTTT
CDR3: CASSMGQRNQPQHF
J: TRBJ1-5
size: -
D: -
V: TRBV19

DNA: TGCGCCAGCAGCCAAGATATGCTAGCGGGGGGCCGGTACGAGCAGTACTTC
CDR3: CASSQDMLAGGRYEQYF
J: TRBJ2-7
size: -
D: TRBD2
V: TRBV4-1

DNA: TGTGCCAGCAGCCCCGATCCGGGTTCCACTGAAGCTTTCTTT
CDR3: CASSPDPGSTEAFF
J: TRBJ1-1
size: -
D: -
V: TRBV7-6

DNA: TGCGCCAGCAGCCAAGGTAGGGGAACCCTCTATCGTGGCTACACCTTC
CDR3: CASSQGRGTLYRGYTF
J: TRBJ1-2
size: -
D: -
V: TRBV4-1

DNA: TGTGCCAGCAGTGACTCGCCGAGCACTGAAGCTTTCTTT
CDR3: CASSDSPSTEAFF
J: TRBJ1-1
size: once
D: -
V: TRBV6-4

DNA: TGTGCCAGCAGCTTAGCTACGGGGAAAGAGACCCAGTACTTC
CDR3: CASSLATGKETQYF
J: TRBJ2-5
size: -
D: -
V: TRBV7-6

DNA: TGTGCCAGCAGCAGTCTACAGGCCTCTCGGGGCTACACCTTC
CDR3: CASSSLQASRGYTF
J: TRBJ1-2
size: -
D: -
V: TRBV11-2

DNA: TGTGCCACCCGGACAGGGGGCTTCTCACCCCTCCACTTT
CDR3: CATRTGGFSPLHF
J: TRBJ1-6
size: -
D: TRBD1
V: TRBV6-6

DNA: TGTGCCAGTAGTAGCACAGCCACAACTAATGAAAAACTGTTTTTT
CDR3: CASSSTATTNEKLFF
J: TRBJ1-4
size: -
D: -
V: TRBV19

DNA: TGTGCCAGCAGTTATGGGCAGCTCTACGAGCAGTACTTC
CDR3: CASSYGQLYEQYF
J: TRBJ2-7
size: -
D: -
V: TRBV28

DNA: TGTGCCAGTAGCCAGACAGGGCCCGGGGAGCTGTTTTTT
CDR3: CASSQTGPGELFF
J: TRBJ2-2
size: -
D: TRBD1
V: TRBV19

DNA: TGTGCCAGCAGTCCGACAGAGAATAATTCACCCCTCCACTTT
CDR3: CASSPTENNSPLHF
J: TRBJ1-6
size: once
D: -
V: TRBV5-4